This TCR beta chain was captured by sequencing in a study of blood T cell repertoires in COVID-19 (dated by TCRdb to the early 2020s). About the investigation overall: Collaborator samples came from the United States, Italy and Spain and covered acute and convalescent phases of COVID-19. The samples were drawn from two sources: the first 160 participants of the ongoing ImmuneRACE study, and fewer than 1,500 subjects contributed by 6 global collaborators. The repertoires were released in a freely available public database meant as a resource for research on the immune response to SARS-CoV-2. Deeply sampled blood TCRbeta repertoires from subjects exposed to, actively infected with, or recovered from COVID-19 were included in the dataset. The prospective study material was composed of cDNA or gDNA derived from T cells, B-cell-depleted T cells, or PBMCs. Where available, HLA class I and class II types were taken from metadata supplied by the sample provider and were not determined by assay-based typing. The sample metadata nearly always contained a de-identified subject ID, COVID-19 status, age in years and sex. The research as a whole found: How much clinical and demographic metadata was included differed by source and by participant, and the metadata was provided uncurated.

Comments on this clone: This receptor's antigen is unknown. Per-nucleotide qualities are absent, and no much larger clonotype sits a single base away.

Participants in the prospective study were enrolled through a virtual design, were aged roughly 18 to 95 years, and lived in 24 United States geographic areas. In the prospective study, cohorts were assigned on the basis of participant-reported clinical history obtained from a screening survey and a study questionnaire. For ImmuneRACE Cohort 3, a participant was defined as recovered based on two consecutive negative NP/OP PCR tests, clearance by a healthcare professional, or resolution of symptoms. In the prospective study, mobile phlebotomists collected whole blood, serum and a nasopharyngeal or oropharyngeal swab from each participant. Additional blood draws and questionnaires over an approximately two-month period could optionally be provided by prospective study participants. Prospective study blood samples were shipped either frozen or at room temperature before DNA extraction. The CDR3 has 13 amino acids, counting the end cysteine and phenylalanine. The sequence is cut down to CDR3 DNA, 39 bases in frame from base 1. V drops 0 bases and J drops 12 bases, leaving 15 bases in between. The germline V gene provides CDR1 SGHRS and CDR2 YFSETQ.

The immunoSEQ Assay, a bias-controlled multiplex PCR, was used to amplify TCRbeta CDR3 regions from genomic DNA. The study's processing was this. The number of nucleated cells in each sample was estimated by amplification of reference gene primers within the assay. To quantify the absolute abundance of each unique TCRbeta CDR3 rearrangement, sequence reads were collapsed and filtered. For each sample, productive Simpson clonality was calculated as the square root of Simpson's diversity index across productive rearrangements. The immuneACCESS repertoire file appears here via TCRdb, limited to in-frame rearrangements. These files lack a portion of the clones; in checked studies, under half of the deficit traces to unresolved V genes, and the cause of the others is not known. V and J calls plus clone size are reproduced from that table; the DNA served to infer D and trimming. The sample table records about 240,000 clones; roughly 89% of these occur just once. The top ten hold roughly 4% of the sample.

The chain is encoded by TRBV5-1 joined to TRBJ1-1; no D gene call is confident. The receptor's source is a woman aged 30 to 39 who had recovered from COVID-19. Sequencing was done on a sample of PBMCs or T cells enriched from blood (not recorded which). The CDR3 sequence is CASSLGEGSKTFF. The DNA is TGCGCCAGCAGCTTGGGGGAAGGGAGTAAGACTTTCTTT.